This T cell receptor (beta chain) was observed in a study of T cell responses to AZD1222 COVID-19 vaccine. Note on this clone: Its antigen is not known.

The CDR3 is 15 residues long. The V gene lost 0 bases and the J gene lost 6 bases, with 15 bases spanning the gap. Germline V gene data show CDR1 as SGHTA and CDR2 as FQGNSA. The study, taken as a whole, reports: The sample set comprised mostly white British donors with more females, and clonal diversity was possibly underestimated. With dominance at 160-218 and 743-854, vaccine-associated CD4 TCRs spanned spike.

The table came from immunoSEQ multiplex PCR; TCRdb's copy has only in-frame clones and leaves some out. The sample lists approximately 170,000 clones, 92% seen once, with more than 1.5% in the top ten. This chain connects TRBV7-2 to TRBJ2-7; D is unresolved. Here the sequenced sample was peripheral blood, taken on day 0 of AZD1222 vaccination. The TCR originated in an adult in good health. The CDR3 protein is CASSLAKGIPREQYF. The DNA of the CDR3 is TGTGCCAGCAGCTTAGCGAAAGGAATCCCTCGCGAGCAGTACTTC.